This T cell receptor beta chain was identified in a study of OX40 agonist ivuxolimab in advanced cancers. Background for the entire study: The costimulatory receptor OX40 (CD134) was targeted by ivuxolimab, a fully human IgG2 agonistic monoclonal antibody. The monotherapy dose-escalation portion (N of about 50 patients) of the phase I ivuxolimab trial is reported in the paper. Partial responses occurred in three dose-escalation patients: two with cutaneous melanoma and one with hepatocellular carcinoma. Intravenous ivuxolimab was administered to patients every 2 weeks at six dose levels: 0.01, 0.1, 0.3, 1.5, 3 and 10 mg/kg. In the dose-escalation cohort, approximately 82% of patients were male, and the mean age was 60 years with a range of about 20 to 80. Of the roughly 53 patients in dose escalation, approximately 20 had hepatocellular carcinoma, some 15 had melanoma, 9 had renal cell carcinoma and 9 had head and neck cancer. Peripheral TCRbeta sequencing aimed to test whether ivuxolimab altered TCR sequence diversity and caused clonal T-cell expansion. Patients were allowed to have had prior anti-PD-1, anti-PD-L1 or anti-CTLA-4 therapy, and approximately 39% of the dose-escalation patients had been treated with checkpoint inhibitors.

Patients with autoimmune disease history or receiving systemic immunosuppression were excluded from the trial. Peripheral blood for TCR sequencing was collected from all dose cohorts at baseline, on cycle 4 day 1, and on cycle 7 day 1. Samples came from an open-label, multicenter, first-in-human phase I dose-escalation trial of ivuxolimab. Adults with locally advanced or metastatic head and neck squamous cell, hepatocellular, melanoma or renal cell carcinoma were enrolled in the trial. Before TCR sequencing, CD4+ T cells and CD8+ T cells from peripheral blood were sorted into separate populations. On this clone itself: The clone's antigen remains unknown. Base qualities are not provided; no much larger clone lies one nucleotide away.

Including cysteine and phenylalanine, the CDR3 has 14 amino acids. The DNA shown is the 42-base CDR3, in frame from base 1. As encoded in the germline V gene, CDR1 is SGDLS while CDR2 is YYNGEE. Relative to germline, V is 4 bases shorter and J is 1 base shorter, with 12 bases between their ends. For sequencing of the TCRbeta CDR3 region, genomic DNA was extracted from the sorted cells. The immunoSEQ Assay was used to sequence the TCRbeta CDR3 regions. TCRdb's version of the immuneACCESS table is confined to in-frame rearrangements and falls short of the full clone set. An unresolved V gene accounts for under half of the shortfall where checked; the remainder is of unknown origin. The table for this sample lists tens of thousands of clones; just under 90% of them were counted only once. The leading ten clones occupy around 9.9% of the sample. Overall study results and their limits: Antigen specificity was not determined for the clonally expanded peripheral T cells. On average, CD8+ T cells showed more expanded clones than CD4+ T cells after ivuxolimab. At doses from 0.1 to 3.0 mg/kg, clonal expansion was seen in both CD4+ and CD8+ blood T cells between baseline and week 6. In partial responders in the 0.1-3.0 mg/kg groups, normalized peripheral clonal expansion was found to be among the lowest, especially among CD8+ T cells. Low levels of normalized T-cell clonal expansion were also shown by some nonresponding patients.

The source material was CD4+ or CD8+ T cells sorted from blood, sampled in a trial of the OX40 agonist ivuxolimab. This receptor chain uses TRBV9 and TRBJ2-7; a weak D assignment points to TRBD1 (5 bases agree). The TCR was taken from an adult with an advanced solid tumor such as melanoma, head and neck, liver or kidney cancer. The DNA sequence is TGTGCCAGCAGCTTTCACGACAGTTCCTACGAGCAGTACTTC. Translation gives CASSFHDSSYEQYF.